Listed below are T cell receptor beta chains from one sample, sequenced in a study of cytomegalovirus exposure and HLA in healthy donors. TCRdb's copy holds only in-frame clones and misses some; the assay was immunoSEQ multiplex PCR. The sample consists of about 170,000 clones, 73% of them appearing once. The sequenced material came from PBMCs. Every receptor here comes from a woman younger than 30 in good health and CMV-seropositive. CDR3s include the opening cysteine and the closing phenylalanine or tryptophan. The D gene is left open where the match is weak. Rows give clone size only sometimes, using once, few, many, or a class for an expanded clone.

CDR3 DNA: TGTGCCAGCAGTGGTCAGGGCTTCGGTCAGCCCCAGCATTTT
CDR3 protein: CASSGQGFGQPQHF
clone size: -
D gene: -
J gene: TRBJ1-5
V gene: TRBV7-9

CDR3 DNA: TGTGCCAGCAGCTCCTTCGAGTCTGGGGCCAACGTCCTGACTTTC
CDR3 protein: CASSSFESGANVLTF
clone size: -
D gene: -
J gene: TRBJ2-6
V gene: TRBV28

CDR3 DNA: TGTGCCTGGAGGCGACAGGAACTGATGAACACTGAAGCTTTCTTT
CDR3 protein: CAWRRQELMNTEAFF
clone size: -
D gene: -
J gene: TRBJ1-1
V gene: TRBV30

CDR3 DNA: TGTGCCAGCAGCGGGGGGACAGGGGCTTGGAATTCACCCCTCCACTTT
CDR3 protein: CASSGGTGAWNSPLHF
clone size: -
D gene: TRBD1
J gene: TRBJ1-6
V gene: TRBV7-9

CDR3 DNA: TGTGCCAGCAGCCCCTCCCAAGCGGGGTACAATGAGCAGTTCTTC
CDR3 protein: CASSPSQAGYNEQFF
clone size: -
D gene: TRBD2
J gene: TRBJ2-1
V gene: TRBV9

CDR3 DNA: TGTGCCAGCAGCTTAGATCGCGGGACTCGGCAGTTCTTC
CDR3 protein: CASSLDRGTRQFF
clone size: once
D gene: -
J gene: TRBJ2-1
V gene: TRBV7-2

CDR3 DNA: TGTGCCAGCTCACCGACCAACGGGGGTTCACCCCTCCACTTT
CDR3 protein: CASSPTNGGSPLHF
clone size: -
D gene: -
J gene: TRBJ1-6
V gene: TRBV18

CDR3 DNA: TGTGCCAGCAGGATAGCTAGCGGGTTCTCCTACGAGCAGTACTTC
CDR3 protein: CASRIASGFSYEQYF
clone size: -
D gene: TRBD2
J gene: TRBJ2-7
V gene: TRBV7-2

CDR3 DNA: TGTGCCAGCAGCTGGCAAGACGGGAACGAGCAGTACTTC
CDR3 protein: CASSWQDGNEQYF
clone size: few
D gene: -
J gene: TRBJ2-7
V gene: TRBV13

CDR3 DNA: TGTGCCAGCAGTTTATTGATGGGGGGGCGTACAGATACGCAGTATTTT
CDR3 protein: CASSLLMGGRTDTQYF
clone size: -
D gene: -
J gene: TRBJ2-3
V gene: TRBV27

CDR3 DNA: TGCAGCGTCTATACAGATACGCAGTATTTT
CDR3 protein: CSVYTDTQYF
clone size: -
D gene: -
J gene: TRBJ2-3
V gene: TRBV29-1

CDR3 DNA: TGTGCCAGCAGGGATCAGGGGTCTCCTGGAAACACCATATATTTT
CDR3 protein: CASRDQGSPGNTIYF
clone size: -
D gene: -
J gene: TRBJ1-3
V gene: TRBV6-5

CDR3 DNA: TGCGCCAGCAGCTTGGGCAGGGAAGAGACCCAGTACTTC
CDR3 protein: CASSLGREETQYF
clone size: few
D gene: -
J gene: TRBJ2-5
V gene: TRBV5-1

CDR3 DNA: TGTGCCAGCAGTGAAGAACAGGGAATCGAAAAACTGTTTTTT
CDR3 protein: CASSEEQGIEKLFF
clone size: -
D gene: -
J gene: TRBJ1-4
V gene: TRBV6-1

CDR3 DNA: TGTGCCAGCAGTCCCTTCACCGGGGAGCTGTTTTTT
CDR3 protein: CASSPFTGELFF
clone size: -
D gene: -
J gene: TRBJ2-2
V gene: TRBV7-9

CDR3 DNA: TGTGCCAGCAGTTTCGGGGACACCGGAGCTGACGAGCAGTACTTC
CDR3 protein: CASSFGDTGADEQYF
clone size: -
D gene: -
J gene: TRBJ2-7
V gene: TRBV6-5

CDR3 DNA: TGTGCCTGGAGTGTGGGACAGGAGCAGTACTTC
CDR3 protein: CAWSVGQEQYF
clone size: few
D gene: TRBD1
J gene: TRBJ2-7
V gene: TRBV30

CDR3 DNA: TGTGCCAGCAGACGGGCAGGGGGAGTGACCGGGGAGCTGTTTTTT
CDR3 protein: CASRRAGGVTGELFF
clone size: -
D gene: TRBD1
J gene: TRBJ2-2
V gene: TRBV6-5

CDR3 DNA: TGTGCCAGCAGTCCGGGACAGGAGTACAATGAGCAGTTCTTC
CDR3 protein: CASSPGQEYNEQFF
clone size: -
D gene: TRBD1
J gene: TRBJ2-1
V gene: TRBV6-5

CDR3 DNA: TGTGCCAGCAGCACGACAGTTAGCACAGATACGCAGTATTTT
CDR3 protein: CASSTTVSTDTQYF
clone size: -
D gene: -
J gene: TRBJ2-3
V gene: TRBV9

CDR3 DNA: TGTGCCAGCAGCCAAGGGGGGGGCTCCTACAATGAGCAGTTCTTC
CDR3 protein: CASSQGGGSYNEQFF
clone size: -
D gene: -
J gene: TRBJ2-1
V gene: TRBV5-4

CDR3 DNA: TGTGCCAGCAGCCCTGAGCGGGACAGGTCTTCCACTGAAGCTTTCTTT
CDR3 protein: CASSPERDRSSTEAFF
clone size: -
D gene: TRBD1
J gene: TRBJ1-1
V gene: TRBV6-6

CDR3 DNA: TGTGCCAGCAGCTTCAGGGGGCGCGAAATCGGGCAGTACTTC
CDR3 protein: CASSFRGREIGQYF
clone size: -
D gene: TRBD1
J gene: TRBJ2-7
V gene: TRBV5-5

CDR3 DNA: TGTGCCAGCTCACCACCTCAGCGGGCTTACAATGAGCAGTTCTTC
CDR3 protein: CASSPPQRAYNEQFF
clone size: -
D gene: -
J gene: TRBJ2-1
V gene: TRBV18

CDR3 DNA: TGTGCCAGCAGTTTCGGACGGGACAGGGGCGATTACGAGCAGTACTTC
CDR3 protein: CASSFGRDRGDYEQYF
clone size: -
D gene: TRBD1
J gene: TRBJ2-7
V gene: TRBV28

CDR3 DNA: TGTGCCAGCAGCTCAACAGGGGTATTAGGAGAGACCCAGTACTTC
CDR3 protein: CASSSTGVLGETQYF
clone size: -
D gene: TRBD1
J gene: TRBJ2-5
V gene: TRBV5-4

CDR3 DNA: TGTGCCAGCAGAAGCCAGGCAGGGGCGAACACTGAAGCTTTCTTT
CDR3 protein: CASRSQAGANTEAFF
clone size: -
D gene: -
J gene: TRBJ1-1
V gene: TRBV7-2

CDR3 DNA: TGTGCCAGCAGCTTAGGGGGGGGTTGGGGCGCCTCTGAAGCTTTCTTT
CDR3 protein: CASSLGGGWGASEAFF
clone size: -
D gene: -
J gene: TRBJ1-1
V gene: TRBV7-6

CDR3 DNA: TGTGCCAGCAGCGGGGGACAGTCCTCTGGAAACACCATATATTTT
CDR3 protein: CASSGGQSSGNTIYF
clone size: few
D gene: TRBD1
J gene: TRBJ1-3
V gene: TRBV7-9

CDR3 DNA: TGTGCCAGCAGCCAAGATACAGGACAGCCTACTGAGCAGTTCTTC
CDR3 protein: CASSQDTGQPTEQFF
clone size: -
D gene: -
J gene: TRBJ2-1
V gene: TRBV4-2

CDR3 DNA: TGCAGTGCTAGAAGAGAGGCTGAGCAGTTCTTC
CDR3 protein: CSARREAEQFF
clone size: few
D gene: -
J gene: TRBJ2-1
V gene: TRBV20-1

CDR3 DNA: TGCAGCGTTGAAGAGCCGACAGGTAGTTTTAACTATGGCTACACCTTC
CDR3 protein: CSVEEPTGSFNYGYTF
clone size: -
D gene: -
J gene: TRBJ1-2
V gene: TRBV29-1

CDR3 DNA: TGTGCCAGCAGTGTCCTGGGGGGGCAGTACACCTTC
CDR3 protein: CASSVLGGQYTF
clone size: once
D gene: -
J gene: TRBJ1-2
V gene: TRBV2

CDR3 DNA: TGTGCCAGCAGCCAAAAACAGGGATCCTCCTCCTACGAGCAGTACTTC
CDR3 protein: CASSQKQGSSSYEQYF
clone size: -
D gene: -
J gene: TRBJ2-7
V gene: TRBV7-9

CDR3 DNA: TGTGCCAGCAGCTTACGTAACACCGGGGAGCTGTTTTTT
CDR3 protein: CASSLRNTGELFF
clone size: -
D gene: -
J gene: TRBJ2-2
V gene: TRBV7-2

CDR3 DNA: TGTGCCAGCAATCCTTCCGGGGGGGCCTATGAGCAGTTCTTC
CDR3 protein: CASNPSGGAYEQFF
clone size: -
D gene: TRBD2
J gene: TRBJ2-1
V gene: TRBV7-2

CDR3 DNA: TGCGCCAGCAGCCAAGACGAAAACTTCTCTGGAAACACCATATATTTT
CDR3 protein: CASSQDENFSGNTIYF
clone size: -
D gene: -
J gene: TRBJ1-3
V gene: TRBV4-3

CDR3 DNA: TGTGCCAGCAGCTCCCCCCGGGGTGGGGGGGAGCTGTTTTTT
CDR3 protein: CASSSPRGGGELFF
clone size: -
D gene: -
J gene: TRBJ2-2
V gene: TRBV7-9

CDR3 DNA: TGTGCCAGCAGCTTCAGGGGGCTCGAGTCCTACGAGCAGTACTTC
CDR3 protein: CASSFRGLESYEQYF
clone size: -
D gene: TRBD1
J gene: TRBJ2-7
V gene: TRBV13

CDR3 DNA: TGTGCCAGCAGGGACACCTCAGGAGGGGCTTTCTTT
CDR3 protein: CASRDTSGGAFF
clone size: -
D gene: -
J gene: TRBJ1-1
V gene: TRBV28

CDR3 DNA: TGTGCCAGCACCCTCCTACGACAGGGGTACGAGCAGTACTTC
CDR3 protein: CASTLLRQGYEQYF
clone size: -
D gene: TRBD1
J gene: TRBJ2-7
V gene: TRBV11-2

CDR3 DNA: TGCGCCAGCAGCTCCCTTGGACAGGTCACCATGAATGAGCAGTTCTTC
CDR3 protein: CASSSLGQVTMNEQFF
clone size: -
D gene: TRBD1
J gene: TRBJ2-1
V gene: TRBV5-1

CDR3 DNA: TGTGCCAGCAGCTTGGGGCTAGCCGACACCGGGGAGCTGTTTTTT
CDR3 protein: CASSLGLADTGELFF
clone size: once
D gene: -
J gene: TRBJ2-2
V gene: TRBV5-5

CDR3 DNA: TGTGCCAGTAGTGTCACAGGGGCCTACGAGCAGTACTTC
CDR3 protein: CASSVTGAYEQYF
clone size: -
D gene: TRBD1
J gene: TRBJ2-7
V gene: TRBV19

CDR3 DNA: TGTGCCAGCAGCCCTGCAAACAGAGCTAACTATGGCTACACCTTC
CDR3 protein: CASSPANRANYGYTF
clone size: -
D gene: -
J gene: TRBJ1-2
V gene: TRBV6-5

CDR3 DNA: TGTGCCAGCAGGCAGGGGTCTAATCAGCCCCAGCATTTT
CDR3 protein: CASRQGSNQPQHF
clone size: few
D gene: -
J gene: TRBJ1-5
V gene: TRBV27

CDR3 DNA: TGTGCCAGCAGCCCAGGGGACCGACGCACAGATACGCAGTATTTT
CDR3 protein: CASSPGDRRTDTQYF
clone size: once
D gene: -
J gene: TRBJ2-3
V gene: TRBV5-4

CDR3 DNA: TGTGCTAGGGGGGGCCGGGACACCGGGGAGCTGTTTTTT
CDR3 protein: CARGGRDTGELFF
clone size: -
D gene: -
J gene: TRBJ2-2
V gene: TRBV7-7

CDR3 DNA: TGTGCCAGCAGCCAAGTCCAGACAGGGTCTAATGAAAAACTGTTTTTT
CDR3 protein: CASSQVQTGSNEKLFF
clone size: -
D gene: TRBD1
J gene: TRBJ1-4
V gene: TRBV4-2

CDR3 DNA: TGTGCCAGCAGCCGCGGGGGCGGAGGCACAGATACGCAGTATTTT
CDR3 protein: CASSRGGGGTDTQYF
clone size: -
D gene: -
J gene: TRBJ2-3
V gene: TRBV6-5

CDR3 DNA: TGTGCCAGCAGCTTGGGAGCAGGGGTCTATCAGCCCCAGCATTTT
CDR3 protein: CASSLGAGVYQPQHF
clone size: -
D gene: -
J gene: TRBJ1-5
V gene: TRBV5-5

CDR3 DNA: TGTGCTAGCAGCGTAGGACTCATCACAGATACGCAGTATTTT
CDR3 protein: CASSVGLITDTQYF
clone size: once
D gene: -
J gene: TRBJ2-3
V gene: TRBV7-7

CDR3 DNA: TGTGCCAGCAGCTCCGGACAGGGGATGGGTGGCTACACCTTC
CDR3 protein: CASSSGQGMGGYTF
clone size: -
D gene: TRBD1
J gene: TRBJ1-2
V gene: TRBV5-4

CDR3 DNA: TGTGCCAGCAGTGAAGGGGGCTACACAGATACGCAGTATTTT
CDR3 protein: CASSEGGYTDTQYF
clone size: -
D gene: -
J gene: TRBJ2-3
V gene: TRBV6-1

CDR3 DNA: TGTGCCAGCAGCTTTGCCGGGACAGGGAAGACTGAAGCTTTCTTT
CDR3 protein: CASSFAGTGKTEAFF
clone size: few
D gene: TRBD1
J gene: TRBJ1-1
V gene: TRBV11-2

CDR3 DNA: TGCGCCAGCAGCATAGGGACAGCCGGTGGTGGCTACACCTTC
CDR3 protein: CASSIGTAGGGYTF
clone size: once
D gene: TRBD1
J gene: TRBJ1-2
V gene: TRBV5-1

CDR3 DNA: TGTGCCAGCAGCTCGGGGAGGGGACCCTACGAGCAGTACTTC
CDR3 protein: CASSSGRGPYEQYF
clone size: -
D gene: TRBD2
J gene: TRBJ2-7
V gene: TRBV27

CDR3 DNA: TGTGCCAGCAGCTTGCTGGCAGGGGTATCCGGCGCCATTGGCTACACCTTC
CDR3 protein: CASSLLAGVSGAIGYTF
clone size: -
D gene: -
J gene: TRBJ1-2
V gene: TRBV5-8

CDR3 DNA: TGTGCCAGCAGCGTAGAAGCGGATCGCCCCTACAATGAGCAGTTCTTC
CDR3 protein: CASSVEADRPYNEQFF
clone size: few
D gene: -
J gene: TRBJ2-1
V gene: TRBV9